This TCR beta chain was identified in a study of shared clonotypes between healthy human individuals. Study-level information: The cohort had two women and three men, ages 18 to 49.

CD45RO-negative cells were positively selected for CCR7, leaving out terminally differentiated effector memory CD45RA+ cells. Several immunoSEQ 96-well plates shared each subset's DNA, each plate a replicate. Generated by immunoSEQ multiplex PCR, the TCRdb table keeps only in-frame clones and is missing some. The sample yields a few million clones, just under 95% seen once. Study-level results: Clonotypes which were not shared had lower generation probabilities than clonotypes that all four donors shared. The study found about 5% of naive CD4 clonotypes shared across several donors.

This clone was seen once. The antigen is unknown. The clonotype comes from a young man in good health. Some clones in this sample may be carry-over from other donors' samples. Specimen: naive CD8+ T cells from PBMCs.

The DNA of the CDR3 is TGTGCCAGCAGCTTAAGCGGGAGAGGCTTTCCCGCAGATACGCAGTATTTT. As protein: CASSLSGRGFPADTQYF. V is TRBV7-9 and J is TRBJ2-3, with 8 bases lining up with TRBD2. This CDR3 is built from 17 residues. V lost 2 bases and J lost 4; bases outside the gene matches: 11. Germline CDR1 SEHNR, CDR2 FQNEAQ (reference sequence).